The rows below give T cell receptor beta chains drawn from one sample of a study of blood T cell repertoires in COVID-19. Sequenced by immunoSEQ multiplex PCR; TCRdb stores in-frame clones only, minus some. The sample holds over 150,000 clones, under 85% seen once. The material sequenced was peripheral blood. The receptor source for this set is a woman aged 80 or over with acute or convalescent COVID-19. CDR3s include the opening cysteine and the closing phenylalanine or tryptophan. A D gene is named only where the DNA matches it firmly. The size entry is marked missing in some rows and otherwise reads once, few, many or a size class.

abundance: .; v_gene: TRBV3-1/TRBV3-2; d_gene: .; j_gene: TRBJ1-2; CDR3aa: CASSPPGGERDYTF
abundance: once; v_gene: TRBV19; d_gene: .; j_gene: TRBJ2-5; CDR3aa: CASSLGGTGPQETQYF
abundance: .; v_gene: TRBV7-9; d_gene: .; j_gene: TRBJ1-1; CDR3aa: CAIISRRYMNTEAFF
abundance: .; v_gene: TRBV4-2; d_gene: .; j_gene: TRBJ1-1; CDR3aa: CASSPGSGAGTEAFF
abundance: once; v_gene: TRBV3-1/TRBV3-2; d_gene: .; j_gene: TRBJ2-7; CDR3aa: CASLGQTQGIPYEQYF
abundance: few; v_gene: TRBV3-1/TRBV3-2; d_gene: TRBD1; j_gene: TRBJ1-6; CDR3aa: CASSQDRNRGYSPLHF
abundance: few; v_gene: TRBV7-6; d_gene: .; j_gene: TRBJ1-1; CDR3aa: CASSPQTGTEAFF
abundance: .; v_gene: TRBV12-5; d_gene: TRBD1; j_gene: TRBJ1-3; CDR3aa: CASGLVLIRGQGSSGNTIYF
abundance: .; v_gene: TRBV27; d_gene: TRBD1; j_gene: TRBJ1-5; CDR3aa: CASRIRQGGNQPQHF
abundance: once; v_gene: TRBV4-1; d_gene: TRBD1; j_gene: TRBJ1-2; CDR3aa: CARSNDRGARGYTF